Sequencing of this TCR beta chain was carried out in a study of OX40 agonist ivuxolimab in advanced cancers. For context, the study as a whole: Ivuxolimab was a fully human IgG2 agonistic monoclonal antibody targeting the costimulatory receptor OX40 (CD134). The paper describes the monotherapy dose-escalation part (N of about 50 patients) of the phase I trial of ivuxolimab. Of the approximately 54 dose-escalation patients, hepatocellular carcinoma was present in about 20, melanoma in around 15, renal cell carcinoma in 9 and head and neck cancer in 9. Intravenous ivuxolimab was administered to patients every 2 weeks at six dose levels: 0.01, 0.1, 0.3, 1.5, 3 and 10 mg/kg. Prior anti-PD-1, anti-PD-L1 or anti-CTLA-4 therapy was permitted, and approximately 42% of dose-escalation patients had received checkpoint inhibitors. The dose-escalation cohort was almost 85% male with a mean age of about 60 years, ranging from about 20 to 80. The purpose of peripheral TCRbeta sequencing was to test whether ivuxolimab changed TCR sequence diversity and led to clonal T-cell expansion. Partial responses occurred in three dose-escalation patients, of whom one had hepatocellular carcinoma and two had cutaneous melanoma.

V and J are trimmed by 4 bases and 5 bases, and the gene matches miss 16 bases of the junction. The CDR3 has 18 amino acids, counting the end cysteine and phenylalanine. The read is trimmed to its CDR3 DNA, 54 bases read in frame from base 1. The germline V gene (reference sequence) specifies SEHNR as CDR1 and FQNEAQ as CDR2. This clone was counted between two and nine times. The specificity of this receptor is unknown. Per-nucleotide qualities are absent, and no much larger clonotype sits a single base away. Genomic DNA was extracted from sorted cells for sequencing of the TCRbeta CDR3 region. The immunoSEQ Assay was used to sequence the TCRbeta CDR3 regions. TCRdb retrieved this table from immuneACCESS and kept in-frame rearrangements only. Not all clones are present; in checked studies, unresolved V genes account for under half, and no reason is known for the remainder. The sample profile shows about 45,000 clones; more than 65% of them were found once. The ten largest clonotypes hold 2.6% of the sample.

The trial excluded patients who had a history of autoimmune disease or were on systemic immunosuppression. Peripheral blood for TCR sequencing was drawn from every dose cohort at baseline, at cycle 4 day 1 and at cycle 7 day 1. Samples were obtained from an open-label, multicenter, first-in-human phase I dose-escalation trial of ivuxolimab. Adults with locally advanced or metastatic head and neck squamous cell, hepatocellular, melanoma or renal cell carcinoma were enrolled in the trial. CD4+ and CD8+ T cells were sorted separately from peripheral blood before TCR sequencing. What the study reported, not specific to this receptor: After ivuxolimab, CD8+ T cells had more expanded clones than CD4+ T cells on average. Low levels of normalized T-cell clonal expansion were also seen in some patients who did not respond. In the 0.1-3.0 mg/kg groups, partial responders were among the patients with the lowest normalized peripheral clonal expansion, particularly in CD8+ T cells. At doses from 0.1 to 3.0 mg/kg, clonal expansion was seen in both CD4+ and CD8+ blood T cells between baseline and week 6. Antigen specificity was not determined for the clonally expanded peripheral T cells.

This sequence was found in an adult with an advanced solid tumor such as melanoma, head and neck, liver or kidney cancer. Sequencing used CD4+ or CD8+ T cells sorted from blood, obtained in a trial of the OX40 agonist ivuxolimab. Recombination linked TRBV7-9 to TRBJ2-1; 8 bases in the junction line up with TRBD1. The CDR3 in this case is CASSSYFLRTGRHNEQFF. The base sequence is TGTGCCAGCAGCTCCTACTTTCTCCGGACAGGGAGGCACAATGAGCAGTTCTTC. The full variable domain, completed from the reference TRBV7-9 and TRBJ2-1 proteins outside the CDR3, reads DTGVSQNPRHKITKRGQNVTFRCDPISEHNRLYWYRQTLGQGPEFLTYFQNEAQLEKSRLLSDRFSAERPKGSFSTLEIQRTEQGDSAMYLCASSSYFLRTGRHNEQFFGPGTRLTVL.